This T cell receptor (beta chain) was profiled in a study of vaccination and CD4 T cells after COVID-19. Treatment here: 10-day PBMC culture with coronavirus spike peptide pools or control peptides (ViraFEST assay). In regard to this clonotype: Its antigen remains unidentified.

CD4+ T cells that had been cultured provided DNA sequenced with the Oncomine TCR Beta short-read assay. TCRdb used MiXCR to reprocess the PCR reads, holding one entry per CDR3 protein. The repertoire has some 11,000 distinct CDR3 sequences, less than 70% of them found once; the top ten carry 7% to 7.5%. The CDR3 extends over 14 amino acids. V shed 2 bases and J 8 bases; nucleotides not matched to a gene: 6. CDR1 is DFQATT, CDR2 SNEGSKA, per germline (reference sequence). This sequence was found in a human donor who had recovered from COVID-19. This specimen consisted of CD4+ T cells from blood, cultured in vitro, obtained before SARS-CoV-2 vaccination. The chain is built from TRBV20-1 and TRBJ2-1; TRBD1 matches at 10 bases. In DNA form, the CDR3 reads TGCAGTGCTAGACGGACGGACAGGGGGTATGAGCAGTTCTTC. Residues: CSARRTDRGYEQFF.